This is a list of T cell receptor beta chains from one sample in a study of identifying expanded T cells in peripheral blood. Some clones are missing from TCRdb's copy, which holds only in-frame ones; the method was immunoSEQ multiplex PCR. Seen here are roughly 130,000 clones, 65% to 90% observed once, and the top ten hold 7% to 10%. Input material: blood. The receptors here all came from a person aged 18 to 70 in good health. Both conserved end residues are part of each CDR3. D genes are given only for firm matches. Size is stated for part of the rows, as once, few or many counts, or as a class when the clone is expanded.

v_gene	j_gene	abundance	d_gene	CDR3aa	CDR3nt
TRBV5-1	TRBJ1-1	.	.	CASSELERGPNTEAFF	TGCGCCAGCAGCGAACTCGAAAGGGGACCGAACACTGAAGCTTTCTTT
TRBV5-1	TRBJ1-5	.	TRBD1	CASSLEGANQPQHF	TGCGCCAGCAGCTTGGAGGGGGCCAATCAGCCCCAGCATTTT
TRBV30	TRBJ2-5	.	.	CAWTRGQETQYF	TGTGCCTGGACCAGGGGCCAAGAGACCCAGTACTTC
TRBV5-4	TRBJ1-1	few	.	CASSLRQGETEAFF	TGTGCCAGCAGCTTAAGGCAGGGAGAAACTGAAGCTTTCTTT
TRBV27	TRBJ1-5	once	.	CASSLSSSVGNQPQHF	TGTGCCAGCAGTTTAAGTTCCAGCGTTGGGAATCAGCCCCAGCATTTT
TRBV15	TRBJ1-2	.	.	CATSRDRQGLGYGYTF	TGTGCCACCAGCAGAGATCGCCAGGGTCTCGGGTATGGCTACACCTTC
TRBV2	TRBJ2-1	.	.	CASSSSESSYNEQFF	TGTGCCAGCAGTTCTAGCGAGAGCTCCTACAATGAGCAGTTCTTC
TRBV6-4	TRBJ2-1	.	TRBD1	CASSEGQDYNEQFF	TGTGCCAGCAGTGAAGGACAGGACTACAATGAGCAGTTCTTC
TRBV11-1	TRBJ2-7	.	TRBD1	CASSPQGAYEQYF	TGTGCCAGCAGCCCCCAGGGGGCTTACGAGCAGTACTTC
TRBV7-6	TRBJ2-1	.	TRBD2	CASSSPGGGAGEQFF	TGTGCCAGCAGCTCACCGGGCGGGGGGGCAGGTGAGCAGTTCTTC
TRBV28	TRBJ2-1	.	.	CASSSRRAASYNEQFF	TGTGCCAGCAGTTCGAGAAGGGCAGCCTCCTACAATGAGCAGTTCTTC
TRBV7-9	TRBJ1-2	.	.	CASSLAGQGLGYTF	TGTGCCAGCAGCTTAGCGGGTCAGGGTTTGGGCTACACCTTC
TRBV5-1	TRBJ2-1	.	TRBD1	CASSPTGGHNEQFF	TGCGCCAGCAGCCCGACAGGGGGGCACAATGAGCAGTTCTTC
TRBV5-4	TRBJ2-5	.	.	CASSLFETQYF	TGTGCCAGCAGCTTGTTTGAGACCCAGTACTTC
TRBV7-2	TRBJ2-3	.	TRBD1	CASSQMTGVDTQYF	TGTGCCAGCAGCCAGATGACAGGGGTGGATACGCAGTATTTT
TRBV4-1	TRBJ1-1	.	.	CASSQIDMGFMNTEAFF	TGCGCCAGCAGCCAAATTGACATGGGATTTATGAACACTGAAGCTTTCTTT
TRBV7-9	TRBJ1-3	.	.	CASSLGPYISGNTIYF	TGTGCCAGCAGCTTAGGCCCCTACATCTCTGGAAACACCATATATTTT